The source of this T cell receptor beta chain is a study of blood T cell repertoires in COVID-19. Clones were read by immunoSEQ multiplex PCR, and TCRdb kept only the in-frame ones, dropping some. The table includes 200,000 to 300,000 clones, roughly 88% detected once. The CDR3 extends over 15 amino acids. CDR1 KGHSH and CDR2 LQKENI come from the germline V gene. Trimming took 3 bases from V and 0 from J, leaving 9 bases between them. This TCR was recovered from a woman aged 25 to 45 with COVID-19, enrolled during active disease. The material sequenced was peripheral blood. The chain employs TRBV18 and TRBJ2-1, with a tentative D call TRBD2 (5 bases). As DNA, the CDR3 is TGTGCCAGCTCACCGGGGAGTGCCTCCTACAATGAGCAGTTCTTC. Translating it yields CASSPGSASYNEQFF.